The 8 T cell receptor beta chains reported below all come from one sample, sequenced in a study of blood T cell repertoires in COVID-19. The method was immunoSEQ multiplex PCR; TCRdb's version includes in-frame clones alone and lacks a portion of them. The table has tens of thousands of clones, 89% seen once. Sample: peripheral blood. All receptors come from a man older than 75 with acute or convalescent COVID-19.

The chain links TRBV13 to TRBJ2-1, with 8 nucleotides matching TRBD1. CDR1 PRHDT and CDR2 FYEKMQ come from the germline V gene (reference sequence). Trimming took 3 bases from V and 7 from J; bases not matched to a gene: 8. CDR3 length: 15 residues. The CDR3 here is CASSLGDRGSNEQFF. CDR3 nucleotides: TGTGCCAGCAGCTTGGGCGACAGGGGATCGAATGAGCAGTTCTTC.

The CDR3 DNA reads TGCAGCGTTTCCGGGACTAGGGCTTTCTTT. Protein sequence: CSVSGTRAFF. This chain uses TRBV29-1 with TRBJ1-1; a weak D match, TRBD1 (5 bases). The germline V gene has CDR1 SQVTM and CDR2 ANQGSEA. This CDR3 has 10 amino acids. V lost 5 bases and J lost 11, with 12 bases in between.

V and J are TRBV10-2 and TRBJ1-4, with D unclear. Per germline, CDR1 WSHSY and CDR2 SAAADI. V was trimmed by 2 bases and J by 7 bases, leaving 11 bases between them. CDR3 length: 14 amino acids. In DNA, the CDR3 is TGCGCCAGCAGTGAGGCGGGTTTAGGTGAAAAACTGTTTTTT. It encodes CASSEAGLGEKLFF.

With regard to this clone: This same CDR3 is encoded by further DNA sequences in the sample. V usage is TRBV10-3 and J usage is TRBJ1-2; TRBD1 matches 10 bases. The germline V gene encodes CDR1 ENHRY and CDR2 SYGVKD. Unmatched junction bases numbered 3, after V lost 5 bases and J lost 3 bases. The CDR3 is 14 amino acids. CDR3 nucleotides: TGTGCCATCAGTCTTGGACAGGGGGACTATGGCTACACCTTC. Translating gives CAISLGQGDYGYTF.

Here the CDR3 reads CASSLDNQETQYF. The DNA of the CDR3 is TGTGCCAGCAGCTTAGACAACCAAGAGACCCAGTACTTC. The genes are TRBV11-1 and TRBJ2-5; no clear D. V was clipped by 1 base and J by 0 bases, with 3 bases between them. Per germline, CDR1 SGHAT and CDR2 FQDESV (reference sequence). The length of the CDR3 is 13 residues.

Here the CDR3 DNA reads TGCGCCAGCAGCTTGGTAGGACAGGGGAACACTGAAGCTTTCTTT. Protein product: CASSLVGQGNTEAFF. The chain uses TRBV5-1 and TRBJ1-1; 8 bases fit TRBD1. Trimming cost V 0 bases and J 1 base; bases outside gene matches: 2. The germline CDR1 and CDR2 sequences are SGHRS and YFSETQ. The CDR3 totals 15 residues.

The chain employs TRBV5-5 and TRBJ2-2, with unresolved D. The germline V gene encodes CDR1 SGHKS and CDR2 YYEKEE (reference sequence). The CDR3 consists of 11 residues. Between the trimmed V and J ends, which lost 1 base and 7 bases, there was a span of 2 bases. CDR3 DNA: TGTGCCAGCAGCTTGTACGGGGAGCTGTTTTTT. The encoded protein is CASSLYGELFF.

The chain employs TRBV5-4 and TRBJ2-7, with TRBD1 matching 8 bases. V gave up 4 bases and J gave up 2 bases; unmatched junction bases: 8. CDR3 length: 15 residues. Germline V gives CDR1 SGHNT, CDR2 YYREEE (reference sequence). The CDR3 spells CASSIAGRGPYEQYF. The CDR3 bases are TGTGCCAGCAGCATCGCCGGCAGGGGGCCCTACGAGCAGTACTTC. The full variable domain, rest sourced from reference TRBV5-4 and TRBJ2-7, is ETGVTQSPTHLIKTRGQQVTLRCSSQSGHNTVSWYQQALGQGPQFIFQYYREEENGRGNFPPRFSGLQFPNYSSELNVNALELDDSALYLCASSIAGRGPYEQYFGPGTRLTVT.